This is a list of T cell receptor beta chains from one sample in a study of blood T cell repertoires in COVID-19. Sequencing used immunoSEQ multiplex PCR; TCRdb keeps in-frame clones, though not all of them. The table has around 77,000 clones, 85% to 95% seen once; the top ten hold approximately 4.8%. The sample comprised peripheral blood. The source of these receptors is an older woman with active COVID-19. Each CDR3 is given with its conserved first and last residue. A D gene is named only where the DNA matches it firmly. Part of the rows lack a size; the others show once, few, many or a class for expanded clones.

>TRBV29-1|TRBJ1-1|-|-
TGCAGCGTTGAAGAACGGGGAGGAACTGAAGCTTTCTTT
CSVEERGGTEAFF
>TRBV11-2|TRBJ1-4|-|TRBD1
TGTGCCAGCAGCTTTGCCCCAGGGGGGGAAAAACTGTTTTTT
CASSFAPGGEKLFF
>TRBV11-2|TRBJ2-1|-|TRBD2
TGTGCCAGCAGCCTCGGACTAGCGGGACACAATGAGCAGTTCTTC
CASSLGLAGHNEQFF
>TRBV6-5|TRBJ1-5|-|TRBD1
TGTGCCAGCACAGCAGGCGCAGGGGGTCGCTTTTGGGAGCATTTT
CASTAGAGGRFWEHF
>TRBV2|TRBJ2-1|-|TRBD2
TGTGCCAGCAGTGAAGCTCCGCTAGCGGCGGGAGGGCGGCAGTTCTTC
CASSEAPLAAGGRQFF
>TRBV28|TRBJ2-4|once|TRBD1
TGTGCCAGCGCCGGACAGGGGGCTGTTTTTGGGTACTTC
CASAGQGAVFGYF
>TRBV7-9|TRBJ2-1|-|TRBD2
TGTGCCAGCATTCTAGCGGGAGGGCCCAGTGAGCAGTTCTTC
CASILAGGPSEQFF
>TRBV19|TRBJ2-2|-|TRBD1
TGTGCCAGTAGTTCAGGGGGCGCAACCGGGGAGCTGTTTTTT
CASSSGGATGELFF
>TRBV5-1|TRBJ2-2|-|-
TGCGCCACCGAGCGGAACACCGGGGAGCTGTTTTTT
CATERNTGELFF
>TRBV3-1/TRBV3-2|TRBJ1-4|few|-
TGTGCCAGCAGACGGGGGGAAAAACTGTTTTTT
CASRRGEKLFF
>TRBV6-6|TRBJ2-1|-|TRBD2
TGTGCCAGCAGTTACTCGGCTAGCGGGAACAATGAGCAGTTCTTC
CASSYSASGNNEQFF
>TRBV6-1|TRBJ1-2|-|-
TGTGCCAGCAGTGAGCGGGACAACTATGGCTACACCTTC
CASSERDNYGYTF
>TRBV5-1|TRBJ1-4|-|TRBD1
TGCGCCAGCAGCTTGGGGGACAGCGATAATGAAAAACTGTTTTTT
CASSLGDSDNEKLFF
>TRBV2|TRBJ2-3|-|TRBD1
TGTGCCAGCACCGGTGGACAGGGCACAGATACGCAGTATTTT
CASTGGQGTDTQYF
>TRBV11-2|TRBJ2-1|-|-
TGTGCCAGCAGCCTCGGGAGTTTCAATGAGCAGTTCTTC
CASSLGSFNEQFF
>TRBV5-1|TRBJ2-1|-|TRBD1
TGCGCCAGCAGCTTGGGGGGACAGGGACCCTACAATGAGCAGTTCTTC
CASSLGGQGPYNEQFF
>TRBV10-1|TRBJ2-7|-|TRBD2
TGCGCCAGCAGTGCTAGCGGGAGAGGAGGCTACGAGCAGTACTTC
CASSASGRGGYEQYF
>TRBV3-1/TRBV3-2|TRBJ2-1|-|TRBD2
TGTGCCAGCAGCCAAGCAGGAGCGGGAAGTGAGCAGTTCTTC
CASSQAGAGSEQFF
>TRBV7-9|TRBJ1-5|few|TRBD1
TGTGCCAGCAGCCGGACAGGGAATCAGCCCCAGCATTTT
CASSRTGNQPQHF
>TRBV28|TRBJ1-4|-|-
TGTGCCTGGGGCAGAACTAATGAAAAACTGTTTTTT
CAWGRTNEKLFF
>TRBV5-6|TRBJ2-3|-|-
TGTGCCAGCAGCTTGGCTAGCGAATACACAGATACGCAGTATTTT
CASSLASEYTDTQYF
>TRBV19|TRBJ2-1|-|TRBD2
TGTGCCAGTATGGGAGCGGGAGAGACCTTAGGGAATGAGCAGTTCTTC
CASMGAGETLGNEQFF
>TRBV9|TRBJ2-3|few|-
TGTGCCAGCAGCCCCCGGGCAGGGTACTCAGATACGCAGTATTTT
CASSPRAGYSDTQYF
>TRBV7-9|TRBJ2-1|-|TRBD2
TGTGCCAGCAGCCCCCGGGGGAGCGGGGATTCCTACAATGAGCAGTTCTTC
CASSPRGSGDSYNEQFF
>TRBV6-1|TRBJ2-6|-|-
TGTGCCAGCAGTGAAGCCGGTGGGGCCGGGGCCAACGTCCTGACTTTC
CASSEAGGAGANVLTF
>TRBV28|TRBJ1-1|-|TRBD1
TGTGCCAGCAGATCCCCGACAGGGGACGGCGCTGAAGCTTTCTTT
CASRSPTGDGAEAFF
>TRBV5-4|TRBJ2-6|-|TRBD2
TGTGCCAGCAGCTTGGCGGGCGGGAGTAGGTCTGGGGCCAACGTCCTGACTTTC
CASSLAGGSRSGANVLTF
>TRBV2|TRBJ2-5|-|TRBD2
TGTGCCAGCACTTTAGGGACTAGCGAGGAGACCCAGTACTTC
CASTLGTSEETQYF
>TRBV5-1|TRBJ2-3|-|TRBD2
TGCGCCAGCAGCCTGGGACTAGCGGGAGGGCCGGGCAATACGCAGTATTTT
CASSLGLAGGPGNTQYF
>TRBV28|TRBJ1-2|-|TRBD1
TGTGCCAGCAGTTTACCAGGGGGCTTCCTTAACTATGGCTACACCTTC
CASSLPGGFLNYGYTF
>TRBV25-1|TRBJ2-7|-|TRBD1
TGTGCCAGCAGTGGGCAGGGGGAGAGCAACTCCTACGAGCAGTACTTC
CASSGQGESNSYEQYF
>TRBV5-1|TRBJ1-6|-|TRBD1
TGCGCCAGCAGCTTGGGGGGACAGGGGAATTCACCCCTCCACTTT
CASSLGGQGNSPLHF
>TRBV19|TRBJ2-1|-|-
TGTGCCAGTAGCAATGGGGCAGTGTCCGGGGGAAGCTCCTACAATGAGCAGTTCTTC
CASSNGAVSGGSSYNEQFF
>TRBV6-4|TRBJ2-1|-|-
TGTGCCAGCAGTGACTCGGCGGATTCCTACAATGAGCAGTTCTTC
CASSDSADSYNEQFF
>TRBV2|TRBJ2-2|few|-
TGTGCCAGCAGTGAAGCCGCCGGCGGGGAGCTGTTTTTT
CASSEAAGGELFF
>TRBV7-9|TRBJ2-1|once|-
TGTGCCAGCAGCTTAACTTCAGGGCTGTGGGACAATGAGCAGTTCTTC
CASSLTSGLWDNEQFF
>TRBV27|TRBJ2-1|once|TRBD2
TGTGCCAGCAGTTTAATAGCGGGAGGAGACAATGAGCAGTTCTTC
CASSLIAGGDNEQFF
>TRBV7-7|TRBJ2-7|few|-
TGTGCTAGCAGCTTCGACTCCCATTGGGGCTTGTCCTACGAGCAGTACTTC
CASSFDSHWGLSYEQYF
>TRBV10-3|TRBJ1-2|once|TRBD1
TGTGCCATCAGTGGGGGTTCAGGGGGCGAAATCTATGGCTACACCTTC
CAISGGSGGEIYGYTF
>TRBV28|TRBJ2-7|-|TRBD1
TGTGCCAGCAGACCAGGGACAGGAACTTTATACGAGCAGTACTTC
CASRPGTGTLYEQYF
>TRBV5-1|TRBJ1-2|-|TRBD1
TGCGCCAGCAGCCGGGACAGGGGGCCTGTTGGCTACACCTTC
CASSRDRGPVGYTF
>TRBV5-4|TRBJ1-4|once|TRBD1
TGTGCCAGCAGCTACGGGACAGCAACTAATGAAAAACTGTTTTTT
CASSYGTATNEKLFF
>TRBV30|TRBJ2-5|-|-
TGTGCCTGGAGTCGACAGGGAGCGGGGACCCAGTACTTC
CAWSRQGAGTQYF
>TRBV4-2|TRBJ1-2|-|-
TGTGCCAGCAGCCAAGTACAGGAGAGGAAGGGCTACACCTTC
CASSQVQERKGYTF
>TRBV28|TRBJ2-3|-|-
TGTGCCAGCAGTCCTTCCGGGAGCCGTAGTGCCGATACGCAGTATTTT
CASSPSGSRSADTQYF
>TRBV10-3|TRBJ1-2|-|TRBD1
TGTGCCATCAGCCGGACAGGGGAGGGCTATGGCTACACCTTC
CAISRTGEGYGYTF
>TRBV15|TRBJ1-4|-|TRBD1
TGTGCCACCAGCAGAGGGACAGGACGAAATGAAAAACTGTTTTTT
CATSRGTGRNEKLFF
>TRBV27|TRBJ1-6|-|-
TGTGCCAGCGGCCGGACGGGAAATAATTCACCCCTCCACTTT
CASGRTGNNSPLHF
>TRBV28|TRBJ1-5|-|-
TGTGCCAGCAGTCAACAGGGAATTCATCAGCCCCAGCATTTT
CASSQQGIHQPQHF
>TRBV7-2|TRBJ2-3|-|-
TGTGCCAGCAGCTTAAGCGCCCTTAGCACAGATACGCAGTATTTT
CASSLSALSTDTQYF
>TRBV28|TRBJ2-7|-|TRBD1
TGTGCCAGCAGTTCTCCTTCGACGCGGTGGGGACAGGGGGCTTACGAGCAGTACTTC
CASSSPSTRWGQGAYEQYF
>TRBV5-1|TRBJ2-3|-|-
TGCGCCAGCCACGACTTGACAGATACGCAGTATTTT
CASHDLTDTQYF